A single sample is the source of the 32 T cell receptor beta chains below, sequenced in a study of OX40 agonist ivuxolimab in advanced cancers. Generated by immunoSEQ multiplex PCR, the TCRdb table keeps only in-frame clones and is missing some. The sample has over 55,000 clones, 85% to 90% seen once; the top ten hold 1.5% to 2%. The sample in question was CD4+ or CD8+ T cells sorted from blood, obtained in a trial of the OX40 agonist ivuxolimab. These receptors came from an adult with an advanced solid tumor such as melanoma, head and neck, liver or kidney cancer.

The chain employs TRBV7-2 and TRBJ1-1; TRBD1 might be the D (5 bases). Trimming removed 4 bases from V and 3 bases from J, with 12 bases in between. Germline V CDR1 and CDR2: SGHTA, FQGNSA. The CDR3 contains 14 residues. The CDR3 protein is CASSYGHLYTEAFF. CDR3 nucleotide sequence: TGTGCCAGCAGCTACGGACACCTATACACTGAAGCTTTCTTT.

The chain is built from TRBV7-2 and TRBJ2-1; 9 bases are a match to TRBD2. The J segment lost 2 bases and the V segment lost 4 bases, leaving 6 bases of the junction unmatched. Per the germline V gene, CDR1 is SGHTA and CDR2 is FQGNSA. CDR3 length equals 16 residues. This CDR3 reads CASSSPGGRAYNEQFF. CDR3 DNA sequence: TGTGCCAGCAGCTCCCCAGGCGGGAGGGCCTACAATGAGCAGTTCTTC.

This sequence joins TRBV27 and TRBJ1-3; D is uncertain. CDR3 length: 13 residues. CDR1 MNHEY and CDR2 SMNVEV come from the germline V gene (reference sequence). V gave up 5 bases and J gave up 4 bases, with 9 bases separating them. CDR3 nucleotides: TGTGCCAGCAGTAGCGGGATCGGAAACACCATATATTTT. Protein: CASSSGIGNTIYF.

The chain recombines TRBV6-5 with TRBJ1-2, with D possibly being TRBD1 (6 bases). CDR1 and CDR2 (germline): MNHEY, SVGAGI. With 3 bases removed from V and 4 bases from J, the gap between germline ends came to 9 bases. The CDR3 spans 13 residues. The chain's CDR3 is CASSYRQAYGYTF. The CDR3, as DNA: TGTGCCAGCAGTTATAGACAGGCCTATGGCTACACCTTC.

This clone was counted a single time. V is TRBV27 and J is TRBJ1-2; no clear D gene. The CDR3 sequence is 12 residues long. CDR1 is MNHEY, CDR2 SMNVEV, per germline (reference sequence). The V gene lost 5 bases and the J gene lost 2 bases, with 6 bases spanning the gap. CDR3 coding DNA: TGTGCCAGCAGTACAACCAACTATGGCTACACCTTC. Translated: CASSTTNYGYTF.

The sample holds one count of this clone. This rearrangement joins TRBV6-1 to TRBJ2-3; D not certain. CDR1 is MNHNS and CDR2 is SASEGT in the germline V gene. V dropped 4 bases and J dropped 6 bases, with 14 bases sitting between them. The CDR3 extends over 14 amino acids. The CDR3 loop reads CASSATGLRDTQYF. In DNA form, the CDR3 reads TGTGCCAGCAGTGCCACTGGGCTTCGGGATACGCAGTATTTT.

This chain links TRBV7-2 with TRBJ2-3; D could derive from TRBD1 or TRBD2 (6 bases each). V was trimmed by 1 base and J by 0 bases, leaving 17 bases between them. Germline lookup yields CDR1 SGHTA and CDR2 FQGNSA. There are 18 residues in the CDR3. The CDR3 loop is CASSLVGSGAASTDTQYF. CDR3 coding DNA: TGTGCCAGCAGCTTAGTGGGGTCGGGGGCGGCGAGCACAGATACGCAGTATTTT.

V is TRBV11-3 and J is TRBJ2-2; D is unclear. Germline V gene data show CDR1 as SGHNT and CDR2 as YENEEA. V lost 5 bases, J lost 4 bases, and 8 bases lay in between. The length of the CDR3 is 13 residues. CDR3 sequence reads: CASSPGSTGELFF. CDR3 sequence (DNA): TGTGCCAGCAGCCCCGGGTCCACCGGGGAGCTGTTTTTT. The entire variable domain, with the rest obtained from reference TRBV11-3 and TRBJ2-2, is as follows: EAGVVQSPRYKIIEKKQPVAFWCNPISGHNTLYWYLQNLGQGPELLIRYENEEAVDDSQLPKDRFSAERLKGVDSTLKIQPAELGDSAVYLCASSPGSTGELFFGEGSRLTVL.

The chain recombines TRBV7-2 with TRBJ2-7; D call uncertain. The CDR3 has 15 residues. Trimming cost V 5 bases and J 2 bases, with 16 bases left between them. CDR1 is SGHTA and CDR2 is FQGNSA in the germline V gene. The CDR3 nucleotides read TGTGCCAGCAGCAAGGATGCGAGACCCACCTACGAGCAGTACTTC. It codes for CASSKDARPTYEQYF.

The V and J genes are TRBV10-3 and TRBJ2-3; TRBD2 might be the D (5 bases). The germline V gene encodes CDR1 ENHRY and CDR2 SYGVKD. V was trimmed by 4 bases and J by 2 bases, leaving 13 bases between them. The CDR3 spans 15 residues. CDR3 DNA: TGTGCCATCAGTGTCAGCGGTCAGCTCACAGATACGCAGTATTTT. It yields the protein CAISVSGQLTDTQYF.

The chain has TRBV10-2 and TRBJ2-1, with 16 positions matching TRBD2. CDR3 length: 20 residues. Germline CDR1 and CDR2: WSHSY and SAAADI. V lost 5 bases and J lost 0; bases outside the gene matches: 10. The CDR3 sequence is CASSQAPGLAGGSSYNEQFF. In DNA form, the CDR3 reads TGCGCCAGCAGTCAAGCCCCGGGACTAGCGGGAGGGAGCTCCTACAATGAGCAGTTCTTC.

This chain uses TRBV9 with TRBJ2-5, with 11 positions matching TRBD2. Losses at the gene ends were 3 bases for V and 6 bases for J; bases not matched to a gene: 10. The CDR3 runs 16 residues. Per germline, CDR1 SGDLS and CDR2 YYNGEE. The CDR3 spells CASSAQLAGDVKTQYF. DNA for the CDR3: TGTGCCAGCAGCGCGCAACTAGCGGGGGATGTAAAGACCCAGTACTTC.

The chain joins TRBV7-2 to TRBJ1-4; possible D gene TRBD1, 6 bases. Germline V gene lookup returns CDR1 SGHTA and CDR2 FQGNSA. This CDR3 contains 16 residues. V shed 4 bases and J shed 0 bases, with 12 bases lying between them. The CDR3 region is CASSYQGSATNEKLFF. CDR3 sequence (DNA): TGTGCCAGCAGCTACCAGGGGTCGGCAACTAATGAAAAACTGTTTTTT.

The chain employs TRBV28 and TRBJ1-2, with D possibly matching TRBD1 (5 bases). The germline gives CDR1 MDHEN, CDR2 SYDVKM. The V end was cut by 1 base, the J end by 0 bases, with 18 bases between. The CDR3 is 18 amino acids. CDR3 sequence: CASSLYSGRAASNYGYTF. The CDR3 DNA reads TGTGCCAGCAGTTTATATTCTGGCAGGGCAGCCTCTAACTATGGCTACACCTTC.

V usage is TRBV7-6 and J usage is TRBJ1-2, with 7 bases that match TRBD1. CDR3 length equals 14 residues. From germline, CDR1 is SGHVS and CDR2 FNYEAQ. Germline trimming cut 5 bases from V and 4 bases from J; bases unmatched to any gene: 7. CDR3 DNA: TGTGCCAGCAGCACCGGACAGGAAGGCTATGGCTACACCTTC. It encodes CASSTGQEGYGYTF.

The rearrangement links TRBV18 to TRBJ1-2; D unclear. Germline loops: CDR1 KGHSH, CDR2 LQKENI. Trimming took 2 bases from V and 4 from J, leaving 11 bases between them. The CDR3 length is 14 residues. The CDR3 coding sequence is TGTGCCAGCTCACCAGAGACAAAAGTCTATGGCTACACCTTC. Translated, it gives CASSPETKVYGYTF. Combining the CDR3 with reference TRBV18 and TRBJ1-2 gives the whole variable domain NAGVMQNPRHLVRRRGQEARLRCSPMKGHSHVYWYRQLPEEGLKFMVYLQKENIIDESGMPKERFSAEFPKEGPSILRIQQVVRGDSAAYFCASSPETKVYGYTFGSGTRLTVV.

The chain carries TRBV6-6 and TRBJ2-3; 7 bases fit TRBD1. Germline CDR1 and CDR2: MNHNY and SVGAGI (reference sequence). The CDR3 spans 15 residues. Trimming removed 2 bases from V and 10 bases from J; junction bases left unmatched: 12. The CDR3 sequence: CASSYAHGAGGSQYF. CDR3 nucleotide sequence: TGTGCCAGCAGTTACGCCCACGGGGCAGGGGGTTCGCAGTATTTT.

The chain uses TRBV5-1 and TRBJ2-5, with 8 bases fitting TRBD2. V shed 0 bases and J 5 bases; nucleotides not matched to a gene: 9. Germline values: CDR1 SGHRS, CDR2 YFSETQ. The CDR3 loop spans 16 amino acids. The CDR3 sequence: CASSLEASGFGETQYF. CDR3 DNA sequence: TGCGCCAGCAGCTTGGAAGCTAGCGGGTTTGGGGAGACCCAGTACTTC.

This chain uses TRBV2 with TRBJ2-1; a possible D gene is TRBD2 (5 bases). Germline CDR1 is SNHLY and CDR2 is FYNNEI. The ends were cut back, 5 bases at V and 5 bases at J, with 16 bases in the middle. The CDR3 consists of 15 residues. CDR3 nucleotide sequence: TGTGCCAGCAGTTCTGAGGGTGCGGCAAACAATGAGCAGTTCTTC. Translating gives CASSSEGAANNEQFF.

The J gene is TRBJ1-1, the V gene TRBV7-8; D not certain. Trimming stripped 5 bases from V and 0 bases from J, with 13 bases between. The CDR3 sequence is 15 residues long. Germline V gene sequence: CDR1 SGHVS, CDR2 FQNEAQ. The CDR3 DNA is TGTGCCAGCAGCCTTCTGTTACGGATGAACACTGAAGCTTTCTTT. Amino acids: CASSLLLRMNTEAFF.

The rearrangement uses TRBV19 and TRBJ1-1; D is unclear. The CDR3 totals 15 residues. The V end lost 2 bases, the J end lost 5 bases, and 15 bases lay between the germline ends. Per the germline V gene, CDR1 is LNHDA and CDR2 is SQIVND (reference sequence). The CDR3 DNA reads as TGTGCCAGTAGTATACCTCAGGAAGGTAAGACTGAAGCTTTCTTT. This codes for CASSIPQEGKTEAFF.

This clone was seen a single time. V and J are TRBV15 and TRBJ1-2; 7 nucleotides align to TRBD1. Losses at the gene ends were 1 base for V and 10 bases for J; bases not matched to a gene: 9. From germline, CDR1 is LNHNV and CDR2 YYDKDF (reference sequence). The CDR3 has 14 residues. The CDR3 sequence: CATSRGWDSHIYTF. CDR3 nucleotides: TGTGCCACCAGCAGAGGGTGGGACAGTCACATCTACACCTTC.

The J gene is TRBJ1-3, the V gene TRBV4-2; D unresolved. Trimming cost V 1 base and J 0 bases, with 4 bases left between them. Germline V gene data show CDR1 as LGHNA and CDR2 as YNFKEQ. The CDR3 contains 14 residues. This CDR3 is CASSQARSGNTIYF. CDR3 DNA sequence: TGTGCCAGCAGCCAAGCCCGCTCTGGAAACACCATATATTTT.

The V gene is TRBV7-9, the J gene TRBJ2-3; 8 nucleotides match TRBD2. V was pared by 3 bases and J by 4 bases, with 9 bases of the junction left unmatched. Germline V gene data show CDR1 as SEHNR and CDR2 as FQNEAQ (reference sequence). The CDR3 runs to 16 residues. The CDR3: CASSFGAAGDADTQYF. CDR3 sequence (DNA): TGTGCCAGCAGCTTCGGGGCAGCGGGAGATGCAGATACGCAGTATTTT.

V and J are TRBV27 and TRBJ1-1; weak D call: TRBD1 (6 bases). Deletions cut 5 bases from V and 1 base from J, with 23 bases between. CDR3 length: 18 residues. Germline CDR1 MNHEY, CDR2 SMNVEV (reference sequence). CDR3 nucleotide sequence: TGTGCCAGCAGTCAAACCGGGACACTCACTCCGGGGAACACTGAAGCTTTCTTT. This encodes CASSQTGTLTPGNTEAFF.

The chain joins TRBV5-6 to TRBJ2-7; no clear D. Trimming removed 3 bases at V and 2 bases at J, with 9 bases between. The CDR3 loop spans 13 amino acids. Germline V gene data show CDR1 as SGHDT and CDR2 as YYEEEE. CDR3 protein: CASSSGSTYEQYF. As DNA, the CDR3 is TGTGCCAGCAGCTCGGGCTCAACCTACGAGCAGTACTTC. Full variable domain (remainder filled in from reference TRBV5-6 and TRBJ2-7): DAGVTQSPTHLIKTRGQQVTLRCSPKSGHDTVSWYQQALGQGPQFIFQYYEEEERQRGNFPDRFSGHQFPNYSSELNVNALLLGDSALYLCASSSGSTYEQYFGPGTRLTVT.

The V and J genes are TRBV28 and TRBJ1-4, with D uncertain. Per germline, CDR1 MDHEN and CDR2 SYDVKM. Trimming removed 3 bases at V and 8 bases at J, with 4 bases between. This CDR3 spans 11 amino acids. The CDR3 DNA reads as TGTGCCAGCAGTTTGGAAGAAAAACTGTTTTTT. Amino acids: CASSLEEKLFF.

This rearrangement joins TRBV11-2 to TRBJ2-5; 16 positions match TRBD2. V lost 4 bases to trimming and J lost 7 bases; unmatched junction nucleotides: 15. The V gene's germline CDR1 is SGHAT and CDR2 FQNNGV. The CDR3 is made up of 19 amino acids. The CDR3 spells CASSSKGLAGGTALGTQYF. The CDR3 region has the DNA TGTGCCAGCAGCTCCAAGGGACTAGCGGGGGGGACAGCCCTTGGGACCCAGTACTTC.

V is TRBV18 and J is TRBJ2-5, with TRBD1 matching over 8 bases. Trimming removed 8 bases from V and 2 bases from J; junction bases left unmatched: 4. CDR1 and CDR2 (germline): KGHSH, LQKENI. The CDR3 runs to 13 residues. CDR3 DNA: TGTGCCAGCGGGACAGGACCTCAAGAGACCCAGTACTTC. It encodes CASGTGPQETQYF. Full variable domain (outside the CDR3, taken from reference TRBV18 and TRBJ2-5): NAGVMQNPRHLVRRRGQEARLRCSPMKGHSHVYWYRQLPEEGLKFMVYLQKENIIDESGMPKERFSAEFPKEGPSILRIQQVVRGDSAAYFCASGTGPQETQYFGPGTRLLVL.

This chain joins TRBV28 and TRBJ1-2, with D perhaps matching TRBD1 (6 bases). The CDR3 spans 14 residues. CDR1 MDHEN and CDR2 SYDVKM come from the germline V gene. Trimming shortened V by 2 bases and J by 4 bases, and 11 bases separated the two germline ends. The CDR3 is CASSLLTGTYGYTF. The DNA of the CDR3 is TGTGCCAGCAGTTTACTGACAGGTACCTATGGCTACACCTTC.

The chain employs TRBV7-8 and TRBJ2-3; tentative D call: TRBD2 (5 bases). CDR3 length: 16 residues. V lost 1 base, J lost 1 base, and 12 bases lay in between. CDR1 and CDR2 (germline): SGHVS, FQNEAQ. The CDR3 DNA follows: TGTGCCAGCAGCTTAGTCCCGGGGATGGGCACAGATACGCAGTATTTT. Protein sequence: CASSLVPGMGTDTQYF.

The chain is built from TRBV27 and TRBJ1-2; D is possibly TRBD1 (6 bases). Trimming stripped 5 bases from V and 7 bases from J, with 11 bases between. This CDR3 is built from 12 residues. Germline V gene lookup returns CDR1 MNHEY and CDR2 SMNVEV (reference sequence). Here the CDR3 DNA reads TGTGCCAGCAGTACAGGGCTAGGTGGCTACACCTTC. Encoded protein: CASSTGLGGYTF.